This TCR beta chain was found in a study of T cell responses to AZD1222 COVID-19 vaccine. Study results and caveats: In the spike-specific TCR repertoire, nearly half reportedly target unmutated variant regions. Breadth and depth of Spike-specific TCRs rose after two AZD1222 doses. Seropositive AZD1222 recipients at baseline numbered only five or six.

Germline trimming cut 5 bases from V and 5 bases from J; bases unmatched to any gene: 3. This CDR3 contains 13 residues. Remarks on this clone: Its antigen is unidentified.

Sequencing was performed with immunoSEQ multiplex PCR; in TCRdb, only in-frame clones are kept and a portion is missing. This sample has approximately 130,000 clones, with 93% found just once. The chain combines TRBV12-3 or TRBV12-4 with TRBJ2-7; 10 nucleotides agree with TRBD1. The sequence came from an adult in good health. This sample comprised peripheral blood, obtained on day 0 of AZD1222 vaccination. The CDR3 DNA reads TGTGCCAGCAGTCGGGGACAGGGGAACGAGCAGTACTTC. Protein: CASSRGQGNEQYF.